The 22 T cell receptor beta chains presented below share a single source sample, sequenced in a study of neurological immune-mediated disorders. TCRdb ran MiXCR on the 5' RACE reads and lists one entry per CDR3 protein. The sample consists of approximately 66,000 distinct CDR3 sequences, about 4.9% of them appearing once. Sequenced: PBMCs. Receptors originate from a man younger than 45 with multiple sclerosis.

This clonotype was seen repeatedly, ten times or more. The rearrangement joins TRBV20-1 to TRBJ2-3; D ambiguous. Per germline, CDR1 DFQATT and CDR2 SNEGSKA (reference sequence). V lost 4 bases and J lost 4, with 9 bases in between. The CDR3 has 12 residues. DNA for the CDR3: TGCAGTGCTAAGAGGTGGGCAGATACGCAGTATTTT. Residues: CSAKRWADTQYF.

This clonotype was picked up many times. The J gene is TRBJ2-7, the V gene TRBV29-1, with D maybe TRBD2 (5 bases). CDR3 length: 13 residues. V lost 1 base and J 4 bases, leaving 11 bases between the germline ends. CDR1 and CDR2 from the germline V gene are SQVTM and ANQGSEA. CDR3 sequence reads: CSVEGPGSYEQYF. Written as DNA, the CDR3 is TGCAGCGTTGAAGGTCCGGGATCTTACGAGCAGTACTTC.

This clonotype was found many times. The chain is built from TRBV19 and TRBJ1-1; 7 nucleotides line up with TRBD1. The CDR3 consists of 13 residues. Germline CDR1 LNHDA, CDR2 SQIVND (reference sequence). Trimming cost V 5 bases and J 6 bases; bases outside gene matches: 6. The DNA of the CDR3 is TGTGCCAGTAGTCTGACAGGGAATGCTGAAGCTTTCTTT. Protein product: CASSLTGNAEAFF.

This clonotype was detected many times. This sequence joins TRBV20-1 and TRBJ2-1, with TRBD2 matching 8 bases. The germline V gene has CDR1 DFQATT and CDR2 SNEGSKA (reference sequence). The CDR3 is 11 amino acids. Trimming removed 2 bases from V and 12 bases from J; junction bases left unmatched: 3. The chain's CDR3 is CSARLAGLQFF. The CDR3 DNA reads TGCAGTGCTAGACTAGCGGGCCTGCAGTTCTTC.

This clonotype was seen a single time. This could be a read error, since a much larger clone is one nucleotide away. This chain links TRBV20-1 with TRBJ2-3; 10 bases are a match to TRBD2. V trimming: 6 bases; J trimming: 6 bases; junction bases outside the gene matches: 12. The CDR3 sequence is 15 residues long. Germline lookup yields CDR1 DFQATT and CDR2 SNEGSKA (reference sequence). CDR3 nucleotide sequence: TGCAGTGCCGCCCCGAGAAGCGGGGGGGTGGATACGCAGTATTTT. Translation: CSAAPRSGGVDTQYF.

There are many counts of this clonotype. The V call is TRBV20-1, the J call TRBJ2-2; D is unclear. Trimming removed 3 bases at V and 7 bases at J, with 12 bases between. The CDR3 is made up of 13 amino acids. Germline CDR1 and CDR2: DFQATT and SNEGSKA (reference sequence). CDR3: CSASNRVFGELFF. Here the CDR3 DNA reads TGCAGTGCTAGCAATCGGGTTTTCGGGGAGCTGTTTTTT.

In this sample, this clonotype turned up many times. A read error is possible here, since a much larger clone lies one base away. The gene calls are TRBV5-1 and TRBJ1-1; D not certain. CDR1 and CDR2 (germline): SGHRS, YFSETQ. V was cut by 0 bases and J by 5 bases, with 8 bases left in between. This CDR3 has 13 amino acids. The CDR3 region has the DNA TGCGCCAGCAGCTTGGGAAAAAAGACTGAAGCTTTCTTT. Its translation is CASSLGKKTEAFF.

This clonotype has ten or more counts. The chain combines TRBV5-1 with TRBJ2-6; perhaps TRBD1 as D (6 bases). Trimming stripped 4 bases from V and 1 base from J, with 15 bases between. The CDR3 is 17 residues long. The germline gives CDR1 SGHRS, CDR2 YFSETQ. The CDR3 sequence is CASSPNPQGSGANVLTF. The CDR3 DNA is TGCGCCAGCAGCCCAAACCCTCAGGGGTCTGGGGCCAACGTCCTGACTTTC. Looking up the rest from reference TRBV5-1 and TRBJ2-6 gives the full variable domain: KAGVTQTPRYLIKTRGQQVTLSCSPISGHRSVSWYQQTPGQGLQFLFEYFSETQRNKGNFPGRFSGRQFSNSRSEMNVSTLELGDSALYLCASSPNPQGSGANVLTFGAGSRLTVL.

This clonotype was picked up many times. This chain joins TRBV7-9 and TRBJ1-1; unclear D gene. The CDR3 extends over 11 amino acids. Trimming removed 1 base at V and 9 bases at J, with 6 bases between. Germline CDR1 and CDR2: SEHNR and FQNEAQ (reference sequence). In DNA, the CDR3 is TGTGCCAGCAGCTTAGAAGGGAAAGCTTTCTTT. Translated: CASSLEGKAFF.

This clonotype was counted many times. This chain uses TRBV7-7 with TRBJ2-5; 8 bases map to TRBD1. With 1 base clipped from V and 4 bases from J, the junction kept 5 bases outside the gene matches. The germline V gene encodes CDR1 SSHAT and CDR2 FNYEAQ (reference sequence). This CDR3 has 15 amino acids. The CDR3 here is CASSLGQGARETQYF. Here the CDR3 DNA reads TGTGCCAGCAGCTTAGGCCAGGGGGCGCGAGAGACCCAGTACTTC.

At least ten counts were recorded for this clonotype. J is TRBJ1-6 and V is TRBV3-1, with TRBD1 identical over 7 bases. The CDR3 sequence is 15 residues long. Trimming cost V 5 bases and J 6 bases; bases outside gene matches: 7. Germline V gives CDR1 LGHDT, CDR2 YNNKEL (reference sequence). For the CDR3, the DNA is TGTGCCAGCAGCGCCCAGGGGGGAATTAATTCACCCCTCCACTTT. This encodes CASSAQGGINSPLHF.

This clonotype was seen once. This clone may be a read error of a much larger clone one base away. The V gene is TRBV12-3 or TRBV12-4, the J gene TRBJ2-7; weak D call: TRBD2 (5 bases). V shed 6 bases and J shed 4 bases, with 16 bases lying between them. CDR3 length: 14 residues. The CDR3 here is CASSHRESEYEQYF. The CDR3 nucleotides are TGTGCCAGCAGCCACCGGGAAAGCGAGTACGAGCAGTACTTC.

This clonotype occurred a few times. This chain links TRBV10-2 with TRBJ2-2, with D perhaps given as TRBD1 or TRBD2 (6 bases each). V was pared by 7 bases and J by 4 bases, with 19 bases between. Looked up from germline, CDR1 is WSHSY and CDR2 is SAAADI. The CDR3 runs to 16 residues. DNA for the CDR3: TGCGCCAGCACCCCGGGAAGGGGGGATACCACCGGGGAGCTGTTTTTT. It translates to CASTPGRGDTTGELFF.

The chain uses TRBV2 and TRBJ2-7; D not resolved. Looked up from germline, CDR1 is SNHLY and CDR2 is FYNNEI. This CDR3 contains 10 residues. Trimming shortened V by 2 bases and J by 5 bases, and 1 base separated the two germline ends. The chain's CDR3 is CASSENEQYF. The DNA of the CDR3 is TGTGCCAGCAGTGAAAACGAGCAGTACTTC.

The rearrangement links TRBV12-3 or TRBV12-4 to TRBJ1-6, with 9 bases fitting TRBD1. V lost 6 bases, J lost 8 bases, and 8 bases stayed unmatched. CDR3 size: 15 residues. In DNA form, the CDR3 reads TGTGCCAGCAGGTTGGAGACAGGGGGTGATTCACCCCTCCACTTT. As protein: CASRLETGGDSPLHF.

This clonotype has ten or more counts. The rearrangement joins TRBV6-5 to TRBJ2-7; 7 bases match TRBD1. Germline CDR1 MNHEY, CDR2 SVGAGI. CDR3 length equals 12 residues. The J segment lost 6 bases and the V segment lost 5 bases, leaving 4 bases of the junction unmatched. CDR3 sequence reads: CASSNRGSEQYF. The CDR3 DNA reads as TGTGCCAGCAGTAACAGGGGTAGCGAGCAGTACTTC.

This clonotype was observed once. A read error may explain this, as a much larger clone is one base away. The chain joins TRBV27 to TRBJ1-6; D is ambiguous. Germline CDR1 is MNHEY and CDR2 is SMNVEV (reference sequence). The CDR3 runs to 15 residues. The DNA for the CDR3 is TGTGCCAGCAGTTTATCGATTTGGGTCAATTCACCCCTCAACTTT. This sequence encodes CASSLSIWVNSPLNF.

This clonotype was counted between two and nine times. This chain connects TRBV20-1 to TRBJ2-1; maybe TRBD2 (6 bases). The V and J ends lost 1 base and 4 bases respectively, with 17 bases between them. This CDR3 spans 16 amino acids. Germline values: CDR1 DFQATT, CDR2 SNEGSKA (reference sequence). Written as DNA, the CDR3 is TGCAGTGCTAGAGCGCGCGCGGGGCCATCGTACAATGAGCAGTTCTTC. It codes for CSARARAGPSYNEQFF.

This clonotype was observed at least ten times. V usage is TRBV24-1 and J usage is TRBJ2-2; TRBD1 aligns across 7 bases. Germline values: CDR1 KGHDR, CDR2 SFDVKD. V lost 4 bases, J lost 2 bases, and 6 bases stayed unmatched. This CDR3 contains 16 residues. CDR3 region: CATSETTGANTGELFF. In DNA form, the CDR3 reads TGTGCCACCAGTGAAACCACAGGGGCCAACACCGGGGAGCTGTTTTTT.

The sample holds many counts of this clonotype. The chain links TRBV10-2 to TRBJ1-2, with a weak D call TRBD1 (6 bases). The CDR3 is made up of 13 amino acids. Germline V gene lookup returns CDR1 WSHSY and CDR2 SAAADI. The germline V and J ends were trimmed by 3 bases and 6 bases, with 11 bases remaining between them. The CDR3 protein is CASSEGTKDGYTF. CDR3 coding DNA: TGCGCCAGCAGTGAAGGGACAAAGGATGGCTACACCTTC.

This clonotype was counted at least ten times. V and J are TRBV5-1 and TRBJ2-3; tentatively, D is TRBD2 (6 bases). The V gene lost 3 bases and the J gene lost 0 bases, with 8 bases spanning the gap. CDR1 is SGHRS, CDR2 YFSETQ, per germline. The CDR3 extends over 14 amino acids. The CDR3 here is CASSSGTSTDTQYF. CDR3 nucleotides: TGCGCCAGCAGCTCCGGGACTAGCACAGATACGCAGTATTTT.

This clonotype was seen many times. The chain carries TRBV6-1 and TRBJ1-5; 7 bases agree with TRBD1. V shed 5 bases and J 4 bases; nucleotides not matched to a gene: 5. CDR3 length: 14 residues. The germline V gene encodes CDR1 MNHNS and CDR2 SASEGT. CDR3 amino acids: CASSYTGANQPQHF. The CDR3 DNA sequence: TGTGCCAGCAGTTACACAGGGGCTAATCAGCCCCAGCATTTT.